Below, one T cell receptor (beta chain) is given with its context. CDR1 is SGHDT, CDR2 YYEEEE, per germline. V was pared by 3 bases and J by 2 bases, with 6 bases of the junction left unmatched. CDR3 length: 16 amino acids. This sample is part of a study of blood T cell repertoires in COVID-19. The overall study: The cDNA or gDNA used as material had been derived from T cells, B-cell-depleted T cells, or PBMCs.

Authors' data handling: Amplification of reference gene primers was used by the study to estimate nucleated cell counts. Clones were sequenced by immunoSEQ multiplex PCR, and TCRdb holds only the in-frame ones, with some missing. Clone size and V and J calls were adopted from that table, with D and trimming inferred from the DNA. The sample carries roughly 100,000 clones, around nine tenths recorded once. The source material was peripheral blood. The sequence was collected from a man between 45 and 60 years old with active or convalescent COVID-19. The V and J genes are TRBV5-6 and TRBJ2-1, with 9 positions matching TRBD1. The chain's CDR3 is CASSWGQGPPYNEQFF. CDR3 DNA: TGTGCCAGCAGCTGGGGACAGGGCCCCCCCTACAATGAGCAGTTCTTC.